Here is one T cell receptor (beta chain) with its context. This record comes from a study of blood T cell repertoires in COVID-19. Study in general: PBMCs, B-cell-depleted T cells, or T cells provided the cDNA or gDNA that made up the material.

The protocol was immunoSEQ multiplex PCR, while the TCRdb copy is restricted to in-frame clones and leaves out a portion. The sample holds over 200,000 clones, just under 90% seen once. Per the germline V gene, CDR1 is MNHEY and CDR2 is SVGEGT. The CDR3 consists of 14 residues. The V and J ends lost 1 base and 6 bases respectively, with 12 bases between them. Recruited during active infection, patients (from Seattle) were subsequently followed longitudinally. The rearrangement links TRBV6-2 or TRBV6-3 to TRBJ1-2; D is possibly TRBD1 (5 bases). This receptor was taken from a man aged 25-45 years with COVID-19, enrolled during active disease. The sequenced material came from peripheral blood. CDR3 in DNA: TGTGCCAGCAGTTACTTTCCGACAGTTAATGGCTACACCTTC. This sequence encodes CASSYFPTVNGYTF.